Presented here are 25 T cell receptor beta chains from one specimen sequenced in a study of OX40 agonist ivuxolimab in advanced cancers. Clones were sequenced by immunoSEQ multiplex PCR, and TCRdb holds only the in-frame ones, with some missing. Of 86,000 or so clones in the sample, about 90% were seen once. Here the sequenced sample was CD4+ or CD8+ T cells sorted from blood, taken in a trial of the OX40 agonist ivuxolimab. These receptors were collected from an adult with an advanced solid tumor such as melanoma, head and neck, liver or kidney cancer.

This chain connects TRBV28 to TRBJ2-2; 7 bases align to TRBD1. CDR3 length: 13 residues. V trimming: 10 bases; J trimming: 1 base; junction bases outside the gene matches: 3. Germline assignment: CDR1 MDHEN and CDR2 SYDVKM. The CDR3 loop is CATRQGNTGELFF. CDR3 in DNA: TGTGCCACCAGACAGGGGAACACCGGGGAGCTGTTTTTT. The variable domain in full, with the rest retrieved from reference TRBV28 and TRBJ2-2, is DVKVTQSSRYLVKRTGEKVFLECVQDMDHENMFWYRQDPGLGLRLIYFSYDVKMKEKGDIPEGYSVSREKKERFSLILESASTNQTSMYLCATRQGNTGELFFGEGSRLTVL.

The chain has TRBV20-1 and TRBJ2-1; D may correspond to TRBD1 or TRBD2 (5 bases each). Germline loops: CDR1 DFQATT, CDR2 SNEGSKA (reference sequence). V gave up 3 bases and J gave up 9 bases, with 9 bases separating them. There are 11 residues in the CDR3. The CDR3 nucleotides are TGCAGTGCTAGTTCAGGGAGTGAGCAGTTCTTC. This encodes CSASSGSEQFF.

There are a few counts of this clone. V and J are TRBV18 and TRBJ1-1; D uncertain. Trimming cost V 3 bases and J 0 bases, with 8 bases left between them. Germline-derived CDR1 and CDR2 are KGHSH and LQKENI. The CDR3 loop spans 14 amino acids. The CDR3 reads CASSPRTMNTEAFF. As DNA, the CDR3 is TGTGCCAGCTCACCCAGAACGATGAACACTGAAGCTTTCTTT. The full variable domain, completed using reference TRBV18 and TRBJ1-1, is NAGVMQNPRHLVRRRGQEARLRCSPMKGHSHVYWYRQLPEEGLKFMVYLQKENIIDESGMPKERFSAEFPKEGPSILRIQQVVRGDSAAYFCASSPRTMNTEAFFGQGTRLTVV.

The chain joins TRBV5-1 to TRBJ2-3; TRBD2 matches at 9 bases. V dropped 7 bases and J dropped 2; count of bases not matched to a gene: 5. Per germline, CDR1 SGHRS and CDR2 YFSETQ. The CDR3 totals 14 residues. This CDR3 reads CASGAGGNTDTQYF. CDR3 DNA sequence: TGCGCCAGCGGTGCGGGGGGGAACACAGATACGCAGTATTTT.

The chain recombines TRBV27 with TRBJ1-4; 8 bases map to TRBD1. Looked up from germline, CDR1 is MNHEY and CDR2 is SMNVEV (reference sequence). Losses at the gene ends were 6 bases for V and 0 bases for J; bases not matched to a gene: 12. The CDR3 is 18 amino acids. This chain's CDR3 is CASSPNHGQGTTNEKLFF. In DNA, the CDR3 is TGTGCCAGCAGCCCGAACCACGGACAGGGAACAACTAATGAAAAACTGTTTTTT.

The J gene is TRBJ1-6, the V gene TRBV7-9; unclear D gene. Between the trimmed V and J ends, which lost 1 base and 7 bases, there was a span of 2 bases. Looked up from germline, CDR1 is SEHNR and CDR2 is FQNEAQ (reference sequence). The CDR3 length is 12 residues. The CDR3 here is CASSLGNSPLHF. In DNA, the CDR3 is TGTGCCAGCAGCTTAGGGAATTCACCCCTCCACTTT. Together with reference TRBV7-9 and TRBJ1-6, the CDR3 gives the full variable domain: DTGVSQNPRHKITKRGQNVTFRCDPISEHNRLYWYRQTLGQGPEFLTYFQNEAQLEKSRLLSDRFSAERPKGSFSTLEIQRTEQGDSAMYLCASSLGNSPLHFGNGTRLTVT.

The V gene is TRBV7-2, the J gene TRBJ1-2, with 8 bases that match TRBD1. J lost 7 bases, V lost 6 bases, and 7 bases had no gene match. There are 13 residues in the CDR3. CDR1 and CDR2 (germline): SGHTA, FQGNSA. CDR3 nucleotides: TGTGCCAGCAGTCCGGGACAGGTGCTTGGCTACACCTTC. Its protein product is CASSPGQVLGYTF.

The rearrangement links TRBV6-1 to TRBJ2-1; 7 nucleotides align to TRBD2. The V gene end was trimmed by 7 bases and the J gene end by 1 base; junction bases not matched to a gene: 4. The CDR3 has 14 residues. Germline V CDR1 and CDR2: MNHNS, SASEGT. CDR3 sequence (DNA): TGTGCCAGCACCCCGGGGGGATCCTACAATGAGCAGTTCTTC. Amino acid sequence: CASTPGGSYNEQFF.

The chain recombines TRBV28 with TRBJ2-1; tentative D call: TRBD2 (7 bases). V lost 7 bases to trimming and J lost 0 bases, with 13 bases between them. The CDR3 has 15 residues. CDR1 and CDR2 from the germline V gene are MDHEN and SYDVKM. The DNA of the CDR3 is TGTGCCAGCATCGGGGGGCCAAGCTCCTACAATGAGCAGTTCTTC. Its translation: CASIGGPSSYNEQFF.

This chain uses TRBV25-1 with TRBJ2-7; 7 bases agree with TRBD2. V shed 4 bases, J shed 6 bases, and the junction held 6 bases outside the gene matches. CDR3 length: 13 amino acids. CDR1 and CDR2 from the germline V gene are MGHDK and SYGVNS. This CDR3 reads CASSGGGTSEQYF. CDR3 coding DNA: TGTGCCAGCAGTGGGGGGGGGACCTCCGAGCAGTACTTC.

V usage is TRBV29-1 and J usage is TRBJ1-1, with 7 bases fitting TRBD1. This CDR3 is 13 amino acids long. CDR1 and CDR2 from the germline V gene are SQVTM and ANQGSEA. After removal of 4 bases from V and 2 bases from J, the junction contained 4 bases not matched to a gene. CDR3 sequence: CSVAGQLNTEAFF. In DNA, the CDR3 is TGCAGCGTTGCGGGACAGCTCAACACTGAAGCTTTCTTT.

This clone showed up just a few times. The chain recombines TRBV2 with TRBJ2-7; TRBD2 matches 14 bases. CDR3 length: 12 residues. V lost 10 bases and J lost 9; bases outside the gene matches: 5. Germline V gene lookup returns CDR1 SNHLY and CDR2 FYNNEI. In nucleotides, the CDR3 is TGTGCCAAGGGACTAGCGGGAGACGTGCAGTACTTC. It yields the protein CAKGLAGDVQYF. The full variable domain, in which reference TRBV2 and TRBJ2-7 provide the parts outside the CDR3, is EPEVTQTPSHQVTQMGQEVILRCVPISNHLYFYWYRQILGQKVEFLVSFYNNEISEKSEIFDDQFSVERPDGSNFTLKIRSTKLEDSAMYFCAKGLAGDVQYFGPGTRLTVT.

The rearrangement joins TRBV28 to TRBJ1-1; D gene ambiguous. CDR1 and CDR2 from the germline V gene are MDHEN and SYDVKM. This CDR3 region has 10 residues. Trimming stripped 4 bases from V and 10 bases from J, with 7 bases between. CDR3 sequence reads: CASSSVLAFF. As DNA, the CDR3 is TGTGCCAGCAGTTCCGTTCTAGCTTTCTTT.

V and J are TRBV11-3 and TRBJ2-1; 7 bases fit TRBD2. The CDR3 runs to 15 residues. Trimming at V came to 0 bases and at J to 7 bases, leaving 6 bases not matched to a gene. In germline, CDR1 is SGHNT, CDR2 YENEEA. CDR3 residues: CASSLEGLPDNEQFF. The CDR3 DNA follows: TGTGCCAGCAGCTTAGAGGGACTACCGGATAATGAGCAGTTCTTC.

CDR3 protein: CASSWESTEAFF. CDR3 DNA: TGTGCCAGCAGCTGGGAGTCCACTGAAGCTTTCTTT. The genes are TRBV7-2 and TRBJ1-1; D is undetermined. CDR3 length: 12 residues. Germline values: CDR1 SGHTA, CDR2 FQGNSA. The V end lost 4 bases, the J end lost 4 bases, and 7 bases lay between the germline ends.

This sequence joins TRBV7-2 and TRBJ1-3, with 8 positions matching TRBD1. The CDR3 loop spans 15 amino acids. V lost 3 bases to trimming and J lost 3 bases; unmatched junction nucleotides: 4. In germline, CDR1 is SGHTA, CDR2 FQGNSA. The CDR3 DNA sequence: TGTGCCAGCAGCTTTCAGACAGGGGATGGAAACACCATATATTTT. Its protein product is CASSFQTGDGNTIYF.

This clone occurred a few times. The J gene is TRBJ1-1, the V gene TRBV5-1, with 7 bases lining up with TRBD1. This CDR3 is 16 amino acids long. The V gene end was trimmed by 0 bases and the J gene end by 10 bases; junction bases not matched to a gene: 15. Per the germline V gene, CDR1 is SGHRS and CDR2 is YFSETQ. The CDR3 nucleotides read TGCGCCAGCAGCTTGGCCTTAGGAGGGGGCAATATAGGAGCTTTCTTT. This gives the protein CASSLALGGGNIGAFF.

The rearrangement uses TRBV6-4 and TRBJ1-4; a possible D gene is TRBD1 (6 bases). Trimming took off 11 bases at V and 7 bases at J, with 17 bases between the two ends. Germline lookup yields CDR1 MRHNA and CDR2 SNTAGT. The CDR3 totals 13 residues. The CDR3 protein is CASRGDNAEKLFF. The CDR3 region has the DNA TGTGCCTCCCGTGGGGACAACGCTGAAAAACTGTTTTTT.

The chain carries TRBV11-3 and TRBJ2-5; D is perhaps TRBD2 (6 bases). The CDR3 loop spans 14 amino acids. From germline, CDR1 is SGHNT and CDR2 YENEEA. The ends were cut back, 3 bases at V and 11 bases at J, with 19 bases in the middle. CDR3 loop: CASSFSGLVGEQYF. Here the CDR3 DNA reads TGTGCCAGCAGCTTTAGCGGTCTCGTCGGGGAGCAGTACTTC.

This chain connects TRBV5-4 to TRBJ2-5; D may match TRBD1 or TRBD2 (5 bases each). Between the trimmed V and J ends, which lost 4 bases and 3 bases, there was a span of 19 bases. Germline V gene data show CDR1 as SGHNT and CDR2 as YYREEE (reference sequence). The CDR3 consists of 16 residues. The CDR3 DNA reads TGTGCCAGCAGCATAGGTAGTGCCAGAGGGGAAGAGACCCAGTACTTC. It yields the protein CASSIGSARGEETQYF.

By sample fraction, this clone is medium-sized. CDR3 loop: CASSLALGGRSGNTIYF. The CDR3 region has the DNA TGTGCCAGCAGCTTGGCCTTGGGCGGGCGCTCTGGAAACACCATATATTTT. The V gene is TRBV5-4, the J gene TRBJ1-3; D remains unclear. Germline V gives CDR1 SGHNT, CDR2 YYREEE (reference sequence). The V end was cut by 0 bases, the J end by 0 bases, with 13 bases between. The CDR3 loop spans 17 amino acids.

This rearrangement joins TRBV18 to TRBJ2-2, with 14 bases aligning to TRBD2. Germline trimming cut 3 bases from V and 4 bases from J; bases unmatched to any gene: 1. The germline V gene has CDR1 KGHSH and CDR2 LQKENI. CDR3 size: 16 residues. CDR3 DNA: TGTGCCAGCTCACCGGGACTAGCGGGAGCCACCGGGGAGCTGTTTTTT. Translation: CASSPGLAGATGELFF.

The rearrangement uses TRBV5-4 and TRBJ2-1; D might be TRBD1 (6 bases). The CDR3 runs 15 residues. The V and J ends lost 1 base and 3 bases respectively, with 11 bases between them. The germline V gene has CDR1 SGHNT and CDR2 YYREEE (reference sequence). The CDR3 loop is CASSLTGSDYNEQFF. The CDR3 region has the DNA TGTGCCAGCAGCTTGACAGGGAGCGACTACAATGAGCAGTTCTTC.

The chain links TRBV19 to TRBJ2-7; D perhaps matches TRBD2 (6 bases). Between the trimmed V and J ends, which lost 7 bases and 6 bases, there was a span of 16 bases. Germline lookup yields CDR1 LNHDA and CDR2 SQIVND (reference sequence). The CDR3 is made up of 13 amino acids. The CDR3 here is CASKEGPSAEQYF. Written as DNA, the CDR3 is TGTGCCAGTAAGGAGGGGCCCTCAGCCGAGCAGTACTTC. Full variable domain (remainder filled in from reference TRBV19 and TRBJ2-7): DGGITQSPKYLFRKEGQNVTLSCEQNLNHDAMYWYRQDPGQGLRLIYYSQIVNDFQKGDIAEGYSVSREKKESFPLTVTSAQKNPTAFYLCASKEGPSAEQYFGPGTRLTVT.

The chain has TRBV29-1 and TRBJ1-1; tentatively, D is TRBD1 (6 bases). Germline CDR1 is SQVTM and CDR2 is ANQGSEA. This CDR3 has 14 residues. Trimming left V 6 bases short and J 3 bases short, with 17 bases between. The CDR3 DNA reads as TGCAGCGTGACCCCGGGGGCTGGGGACACTGAAGCTTTCTTT. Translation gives CSVTPGAGDTEAFF.